Below, 15 T cell receptor beta chains from the same sample are listed, as sequenced in a study of cytotoxic CD8 clonotypes in ibrutinib-treated CLL (dated by TCRdb to the early 2020s). Library preparation employed the immunoSEQ multiplex PCR assay. What TCRdb holds here is the immuneACCESS table cut down to in-frame rearrangements. Part of the clones is not present; checked against another copy, under half of the missing clones reflect an unresolved V gene, and the others are unexplained. The sample table holds about 29,000 clones, of which 55% to 65% were seen once. Less than 15% of the sample goes to the ten largest clones. The starting material was PBMCs, obtained before ibrutinib treatment. Every receptor here comes from a human donor with chronic lymphocytic leukemia.

This clone was seen a few times. The chain joins TRBV5-1 to TRBJ2-2; tentative D call: TRBD1 (5 bases). Germline CDR1 SGHRS, CDR2 YFSETQ. V was shortened by 7 bases and J by 4 bases, with 14 bases between the two germline ends. The CDR3 spans 14 residues. The CDR3 bases are TGCGCCAGCGGAGTAGGGGTACCCACCGGGGAGCTGTTTTTT. Encoded protein: CASGVGVPTGELFF.

The table lists this clone with a count of one. The rearrangement uses TRBV6-4 and TRBJ2-1; 8 positions agree with TRBD1. Trimming cost V 4 bases and J 2 bases; bases outside gene matches: 4. Germline CDR1 MRHNA, CDR2 SNTAGT. The CDR3 is 15 amino acids. The CDR3 DNA reads as TGTGCCAGCAGTGCCGGGACAGGACCCTACAATGAGCAGTTCTTC. Translating gives CASSAGTGPYNEQFF.

This chain's CDR3 is CASSLGQGRPQETQYF. The DNA for the CDR3 is TGTGCCAGCAGCTTGGGACAGGGTCGGCCCCAAGAGACCCAGTACTTC. The chain recombines TRBV5-6 with TRBJ2-5, with 7 nucleotides matching TRBD1. V lost 0 bases to trimming and J lost 1 base; unmatched junction nucleotides: 6. Germline CDR1 SGHDT, CDR2 YYEEEE. The CDR3 covers 16 residues.

CDR3 DNA sequence: TGTGCCAGCGGGGGGACAGCTAGCAATCAGCCCCAGCATTTT. As protein: CASGGTASNQPQHF. This chain uses TRBV19 with TRBJ1-5; the match to TRBD1 covers 7 bases. V trimming: 9 bases; J trimming: 0 bases; junction bases outside the gene matches: 5. The length of the CDR3 is 14 residues. The germline CDR1 and CDR2 sequences are LNHDA and SQIVND (reference sequence).

V gene TRBV25-1 combines with J gene TRBJ2-1; D remains ambiguous. This CDR3 is 11 amino acids long. Germline CDR1 is MGHDK and CDR2 is SYGVNS. The V gene lost 3 bases and the J gene lost 6 bases, with 3 bases spanning the gap. CDR3 sequence: CASSDTNEQFF. DNA of the CDR3: TGTGCCAGCAGTGATACCAATGAGCAGTTCTTC.

The chain carries TRBV7-9 and TRBJ1-1, with D possibly matching TRBD1 (5 bases). The CDR3 extends over 15 amino acids. The germline V gene encodes CDR1 SEHNR and CDR2 FQNEAQ (reference sequence). Trimming cost V 1 base and J 1 base, with 10 bases left between them. Here the CDR3 reads CASSLVSGGNTEAFF. CDR3 DNA sequence: TGTGCCAGCAGCTTAGTCTCGGGGGGGAACACTGAAGCTTTCTTT.

V usage is TRBV27 and J usage is TRBJ2-7; tentative D call: TRBD2 (6 bases). CDR3 length: 13 residues. Between the trimmed V and J ends, which lost 1 base and 6 bases, there was a span of 10 bases. The germline CDR1 and CDR2 sequences are MNHEY and SMNVEV (reference sequence). CDR3 bases: TGTGCCAGCAGTTTATGGGGGGTGGGCGAGCAGTACTTC. Translating it yields CASSLWGVGEQYF.

The chain has TRBV19 and TRBJ1-5; D remains unclear. The CDR3 is made up of 14 amino acids. Germline V gene data show CDR1 as LNHDA and CDR2 as SQIVND (reference sequence). The V end was cut by 10 bases, the J end by 2 bases, with 15 bases between. The CDR3, as DNA: TGTGCCACGGCGGGTTTGACGGGCAATCAGCCCCAGCATTTT. Translation: CATAGLTGNQPQHF.

Only a few counts were recorded for this clone. The V and J genes are TRBV5-1 and TRBJ1-2; D might be TRBD1 (6 bases). Trimming removed 5 bases from V and 2 bases from J, with 13 bases in between. Germline lookup yields CDR1 SGHRS and CDR2 YFSETQ. This CDR3 has 14 amino acids. The CDR3 reads CASSPAGANYGYTF. The CDR3 coding sequence is TGCGCCAGCAGTCCGGCAGGGGCGAACTATGGCTACACCTTC.

CDR3 sequence (DNA): TGTGCCAGCAGGGGACGGACAGGGGGCCGGGAGACCCAGTACTTC. Translated, it gives CASRGRTGGRETQYF. J is TRBJ2-5 and V is TRBV2, with 11 bases that match TRBD1. Germline CDR1 SNHLY, CDR2 FYNNEI. V shed 6 bases, J shed 5 bases, and the junction held 8 bases outside the gene matches. This CDR3 spans 15 amino acids.

CDR3 in DNA: TGTGCCAGCAGTCCCCCCAGTGGGGCGGAAGCTTTCTTT. It encodes CASSPPSGAEAFF. The rearrangement uses TRBV6-6 and TRBJ1-1, with D tentatively TRBD1 (5 bases). The CDR3 extends over 13 amino acids. The V gene lost 5 bases and the J gene lost 8 bases, with 15 bases spanning the gap. In germline, CDR1 is MNHNY, CDR2 SVGAGI (reference sequence).

The rearrangement links TRBV2 to TRBJ2-3; 7 bases fit TRBD2. Unmatched junction bases numbered 12, after V lost 7 bases and J lost 5 bases. The germline V gene has CDR1 SNHLY and CDR2 FYNNEI. This CDR3 comprises 15 residues. This chain's CDR3 is CASIPAGDGRDTQYF. In DNA, the CDR3 is TGTGCCAGCATCCCCGCGGGAGATGGAAGAGATACGCAGTATTTT.

The chain uses TRBV10-1 and TRBJ2-1; possibly TRBD1 for D (6 bases). Between the trimmed V and J ends, which lost 2 bases and 8 bases, there was a span of 16 bases. Germline lookup yields CDR1 WNHNN and CDR2 SYGVQD (reference sequence). The CDR3 loop spans 15 amino acids. The CDR3 spells CASSEPYRVRYEQFF. CDR3 coding DNA: TGCGCCAGCAGTGAGCCGTACAGGGTCCGTTATGAGCAGTTCTTC.

The chain has TRBV5-4 and TRBJ1-2; D might be TRBD1 (5 bases). The V gene's germline CDR1 is SGHNT and CDR2 YYREEE (reference sequence). This CDR3 region has 16 residues. Trimming removed 4 bases from V and 3 bases from J, with 19 bases in between. CDR3 DNA sequence: TGTGCCAGCAGCACCACGAGAGGGACGGACTACTATGGCTACACCTTC. It codes for CASSTTRGTDYYGYTF.

V and J are TRBV2 and TRBJ1-2; maybe TRBD1 (6 bases). CDR3 size: 13 residues. V was shortened by 4 bases and J by 8 bases, with 14 bases between the two germline ends. The germline CDR1 and CDR2 sequences are SNHLY and FYNNEI. CDR3 bases: TGTGCCAGCAGTGCGACGGGGGGCTGGGGCTACACCTTC. This encodes CASSATGGWGYTF.